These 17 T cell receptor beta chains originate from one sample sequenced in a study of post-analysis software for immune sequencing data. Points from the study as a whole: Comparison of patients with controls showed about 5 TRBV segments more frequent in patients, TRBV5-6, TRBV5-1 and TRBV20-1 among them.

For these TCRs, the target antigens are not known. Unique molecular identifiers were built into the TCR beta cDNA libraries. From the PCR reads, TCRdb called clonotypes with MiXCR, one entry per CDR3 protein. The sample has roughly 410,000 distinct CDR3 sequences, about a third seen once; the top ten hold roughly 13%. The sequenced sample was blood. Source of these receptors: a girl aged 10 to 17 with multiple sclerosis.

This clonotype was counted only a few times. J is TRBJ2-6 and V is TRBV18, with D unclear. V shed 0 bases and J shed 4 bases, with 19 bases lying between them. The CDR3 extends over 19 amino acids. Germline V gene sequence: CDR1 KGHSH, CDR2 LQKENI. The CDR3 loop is CASSPPIKQTVLGANVLTF. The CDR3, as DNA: TGTGCCAGCTCACCACCGATAAAACAGACTGTACTCGGGGCCAACGTCCTGACTTTC.

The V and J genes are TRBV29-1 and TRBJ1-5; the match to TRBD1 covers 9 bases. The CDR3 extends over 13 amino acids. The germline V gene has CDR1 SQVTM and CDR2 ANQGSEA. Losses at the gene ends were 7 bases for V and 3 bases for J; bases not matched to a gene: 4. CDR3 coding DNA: TGCAGCGCTGGGACAGGGAACAATCAGCCCCAGCATTTT. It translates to CSAGTGNNQPQHF.

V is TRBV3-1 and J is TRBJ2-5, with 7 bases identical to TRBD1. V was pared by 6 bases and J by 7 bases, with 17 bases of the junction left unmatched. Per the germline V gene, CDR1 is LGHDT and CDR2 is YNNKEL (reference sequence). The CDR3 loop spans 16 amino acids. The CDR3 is CASSPSDRPRFGTQYF. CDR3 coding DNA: TGTGCCAGCAGTCCCTCGGACAGGCCCCGTTTCGGGACCCAGTACTTC.

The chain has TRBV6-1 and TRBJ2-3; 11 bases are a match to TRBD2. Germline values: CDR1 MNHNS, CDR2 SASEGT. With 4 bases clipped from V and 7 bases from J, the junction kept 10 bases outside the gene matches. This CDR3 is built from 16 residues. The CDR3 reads CASSVSGGVEGYTQYF. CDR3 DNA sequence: TGTGCCAGCAGTGTTAGCGGGGGGGTCGAGGGGTATACGCAGTATTTT.

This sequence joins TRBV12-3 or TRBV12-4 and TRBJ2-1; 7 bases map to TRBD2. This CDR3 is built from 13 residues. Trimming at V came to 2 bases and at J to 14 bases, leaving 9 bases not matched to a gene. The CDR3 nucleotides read TGTGCCAGCAGTTTACCTGGCGGGGGAGAAGAGTTCTTC. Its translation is CASSLPGGGEEFF.

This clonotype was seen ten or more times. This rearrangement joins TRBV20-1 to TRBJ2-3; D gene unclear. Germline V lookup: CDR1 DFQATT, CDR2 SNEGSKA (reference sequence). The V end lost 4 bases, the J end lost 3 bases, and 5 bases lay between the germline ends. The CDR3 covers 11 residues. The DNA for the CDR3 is TGCAGTGCTAAACTGACAGATACGCAGTATTTT. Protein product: CSAKLTDTQYF.

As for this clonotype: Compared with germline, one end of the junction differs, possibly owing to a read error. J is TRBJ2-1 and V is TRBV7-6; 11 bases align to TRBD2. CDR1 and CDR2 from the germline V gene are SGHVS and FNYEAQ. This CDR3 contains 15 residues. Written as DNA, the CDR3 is TGTGTCAGCAGCTCACTAGCGGGGGACTACAATGAGCAGTTCTTC. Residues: CVSSSLAGDYNEQFF.

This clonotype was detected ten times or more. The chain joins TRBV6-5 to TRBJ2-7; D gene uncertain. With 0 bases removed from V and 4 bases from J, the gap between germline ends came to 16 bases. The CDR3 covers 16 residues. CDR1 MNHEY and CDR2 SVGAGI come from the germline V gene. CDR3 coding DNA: TGTGCCAGCAGTTACTCGAAAGGATCCCTTAGGTACGAGCAGTACTTC. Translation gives CASSYSKGSLRYEQYF.

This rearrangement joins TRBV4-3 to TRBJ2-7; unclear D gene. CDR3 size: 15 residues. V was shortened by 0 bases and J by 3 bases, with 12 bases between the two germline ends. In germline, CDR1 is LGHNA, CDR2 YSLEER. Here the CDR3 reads CASSQDRLTSYEQYF. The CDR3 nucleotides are TGCGCCAGCAGCCAAGACCGGCTGACCAGCTACGAGCAGTACTTC.

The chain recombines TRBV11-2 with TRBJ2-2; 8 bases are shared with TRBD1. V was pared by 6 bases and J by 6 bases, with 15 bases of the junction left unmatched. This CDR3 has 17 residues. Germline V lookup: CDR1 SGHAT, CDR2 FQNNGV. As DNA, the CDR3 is TGTGCCAGCAGACCTGGACAGGGCGGAGTTTTGGCCGGGGAGCTGTTTTTT. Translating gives CASRPGQGGVLAGELFF.

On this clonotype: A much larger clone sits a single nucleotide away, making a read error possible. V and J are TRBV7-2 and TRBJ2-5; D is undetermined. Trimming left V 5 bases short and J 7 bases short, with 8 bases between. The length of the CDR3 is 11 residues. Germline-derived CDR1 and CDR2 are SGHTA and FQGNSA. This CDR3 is CASSVAGTQYF. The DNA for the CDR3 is TGTGCCAGCAGCGTCGCAGGGACCCAGTACTTC. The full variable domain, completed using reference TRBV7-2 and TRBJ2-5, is GAGVSQSPSNKVTEKGKDVELRCDPISGHTALYWYRQSLGQGLEFLIYFQGNSAPDKSGLPSDRFSAERTGGSVSTLTIQRTQQEDSAVYLCASSVAGTQYFGPGTRLLVL.

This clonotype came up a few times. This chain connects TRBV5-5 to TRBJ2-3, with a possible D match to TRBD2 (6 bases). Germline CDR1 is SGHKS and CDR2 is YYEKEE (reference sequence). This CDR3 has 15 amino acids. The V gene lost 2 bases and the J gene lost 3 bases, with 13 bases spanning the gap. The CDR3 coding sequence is TGTGCCAGCAGCTTCGCGGCGGGAATGACAGATACGCAGTATTTT. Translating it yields CASSFAAGMTDTQYF.

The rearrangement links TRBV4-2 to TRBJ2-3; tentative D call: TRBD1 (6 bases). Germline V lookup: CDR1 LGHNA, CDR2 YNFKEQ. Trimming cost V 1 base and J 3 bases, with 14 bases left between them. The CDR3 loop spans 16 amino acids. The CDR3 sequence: CASSQVDRTVTDTQYF. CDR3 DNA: TGTGCCAGCAGCCAAGTCGACAGGACTGTGACAGATACGCAGTATTTT.

The CDR3: CASSLVPGRGNEQFF. The CDR3 DNA is TGCGCCAGCAGCTTGGTTCCGGGCCGGGGCAATGAGCAGTTCTTC. The chain joins TRBV5-1 to TRBJ2-1; D possibly corresponds to TRBD2 (5 bases). The V end lost 0 bases, the J end lost 6 bases, and 13 bases lay between the germline ends. The germline CDR1 and CDR2 sequences are SGHRS and YFSETQ. The CDR3 runs to 15 residues.

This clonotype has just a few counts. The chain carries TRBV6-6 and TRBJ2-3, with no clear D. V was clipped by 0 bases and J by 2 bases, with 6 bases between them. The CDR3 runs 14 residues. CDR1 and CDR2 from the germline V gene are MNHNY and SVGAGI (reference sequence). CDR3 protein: CASSYSYATDTQYF. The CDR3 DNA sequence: TGTGCCAGCAGTTACTCGTACGCCACAGATACGCAGTATTTT.

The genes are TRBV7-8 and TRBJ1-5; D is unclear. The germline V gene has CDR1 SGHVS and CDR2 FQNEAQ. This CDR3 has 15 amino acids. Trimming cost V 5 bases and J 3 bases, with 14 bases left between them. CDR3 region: CASSPAALNNQPQHF. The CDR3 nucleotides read TGTGCCAGCAGCCCCGCGGCCCTCAACAATCAGCCCCAGCATTTT.

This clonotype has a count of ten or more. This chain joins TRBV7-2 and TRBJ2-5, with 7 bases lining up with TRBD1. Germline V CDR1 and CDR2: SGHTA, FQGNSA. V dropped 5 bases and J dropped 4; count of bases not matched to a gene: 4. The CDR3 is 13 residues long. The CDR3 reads CASSRDRLETQYF. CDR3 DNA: TGTGCCAGCAGCCGGGACAGATTAGAGACCCAGTACTTC. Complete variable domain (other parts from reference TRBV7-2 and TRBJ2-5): GAGVSQSPSNKVTEKGKDVELRCDPISGHTALYWYRQSLGQGLEFLIYFQGNSAPDKSGLPSDRFSAERTGGSVSTLTIQRTQQEDSAVYLCASSRDRLETQYFGPGTRLLVL.